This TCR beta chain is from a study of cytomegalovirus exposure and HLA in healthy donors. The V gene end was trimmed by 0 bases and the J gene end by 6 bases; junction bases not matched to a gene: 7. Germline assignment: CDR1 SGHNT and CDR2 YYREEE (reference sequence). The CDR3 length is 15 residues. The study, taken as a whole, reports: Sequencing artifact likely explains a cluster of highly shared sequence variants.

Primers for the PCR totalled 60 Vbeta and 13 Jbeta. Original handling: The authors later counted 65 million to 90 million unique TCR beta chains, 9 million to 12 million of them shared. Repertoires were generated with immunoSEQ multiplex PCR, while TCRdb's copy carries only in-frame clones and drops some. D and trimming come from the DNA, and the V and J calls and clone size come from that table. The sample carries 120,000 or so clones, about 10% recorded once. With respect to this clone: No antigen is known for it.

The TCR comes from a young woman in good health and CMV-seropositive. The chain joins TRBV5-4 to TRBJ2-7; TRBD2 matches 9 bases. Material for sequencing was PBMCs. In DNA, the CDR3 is TGTGCCAGCAGCTTGGGGTCTAGCGGGACGCGCGAGCAGTACTTC. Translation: CASSLGSSGTREQYF.